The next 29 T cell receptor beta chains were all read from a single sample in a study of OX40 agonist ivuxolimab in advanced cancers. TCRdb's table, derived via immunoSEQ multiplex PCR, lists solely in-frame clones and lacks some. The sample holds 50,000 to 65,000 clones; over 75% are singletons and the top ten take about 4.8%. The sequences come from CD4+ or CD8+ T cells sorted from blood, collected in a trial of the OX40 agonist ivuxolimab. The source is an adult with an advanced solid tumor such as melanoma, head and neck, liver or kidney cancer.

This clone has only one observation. Written as DNA, the CDR3 is TGTGCCAGCAGCCCAGAGGGGGTTCCGGGATCACCCCTCCACTTT. Translated: CASSPEGVPGSPLHF. The genes are TRBV9 and TRBJ1-6, with D possibly TRBD1 on 6 matching bases. Germline V CDR1 and CDR2: SGDLS, YYNGEE. This CDR3 spans 15 amino acids. The V gene lost 4 bases and the J gene lost 10 bases, with 18 bases spanning the gap. The complete variable domain, with remaining parts taken from reference TRBV9 and TRBJ1-6, reads DSGVTQTPKHLITATGQRVTLRCSPRSGDLSVYWYQQSLDQGLQFLIQYYNGEERAKGNILERFSAQQFPDLHSELNLSSLELGDSALYFCASSPEGVPGSPLHFGNGTRLTVT.

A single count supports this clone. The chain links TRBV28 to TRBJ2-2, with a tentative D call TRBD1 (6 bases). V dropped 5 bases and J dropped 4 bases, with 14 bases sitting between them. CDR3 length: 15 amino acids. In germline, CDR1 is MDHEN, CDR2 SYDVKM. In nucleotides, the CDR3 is TGTGCCAGCAGTCGAATAGGGGGTACCACCGGGGAGCTGTTTTTT. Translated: CASSRIGGTTGELFF.

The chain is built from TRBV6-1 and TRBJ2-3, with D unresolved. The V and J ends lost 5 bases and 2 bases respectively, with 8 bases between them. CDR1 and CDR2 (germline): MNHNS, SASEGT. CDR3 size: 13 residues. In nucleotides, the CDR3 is TGTGCCAGCAGTTTCATTTCCACAGATACGCAGTATTTT. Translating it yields CASSFISTDTQYF.

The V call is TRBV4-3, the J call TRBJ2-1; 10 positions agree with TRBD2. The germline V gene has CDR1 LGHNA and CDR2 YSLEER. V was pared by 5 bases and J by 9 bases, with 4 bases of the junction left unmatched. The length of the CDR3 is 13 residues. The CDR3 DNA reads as TGCGCCAGCAGCAGCGGGAGGGGCGGTGAGCAGTTCTTC. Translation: CASSSGRGGEQFF.

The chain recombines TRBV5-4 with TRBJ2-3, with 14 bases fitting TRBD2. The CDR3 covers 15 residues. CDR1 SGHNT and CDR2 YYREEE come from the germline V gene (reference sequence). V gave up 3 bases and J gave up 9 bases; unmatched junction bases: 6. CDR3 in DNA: TGTGCCAGCAGCTCGGGACTAGCGGGAGCAGTCACGCAGTATTTT. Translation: CASSSGLAGAVTQYF.

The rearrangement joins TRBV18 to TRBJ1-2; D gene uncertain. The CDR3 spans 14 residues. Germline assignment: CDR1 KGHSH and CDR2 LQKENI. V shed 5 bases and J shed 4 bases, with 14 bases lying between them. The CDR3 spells CASSGPDGSYGYTF. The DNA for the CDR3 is TGTGCCAGCTCAGGCCCGGACGGAAGCTATGGCTACACCTTC.

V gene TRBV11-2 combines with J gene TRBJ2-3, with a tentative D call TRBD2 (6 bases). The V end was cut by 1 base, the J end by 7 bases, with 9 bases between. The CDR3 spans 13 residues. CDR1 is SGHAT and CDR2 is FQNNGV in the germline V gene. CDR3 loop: CASSLGLVNTQYF. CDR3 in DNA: TGTGCCAGCAGCTTAGGACTAGTAAATACGCAGTATTTT.

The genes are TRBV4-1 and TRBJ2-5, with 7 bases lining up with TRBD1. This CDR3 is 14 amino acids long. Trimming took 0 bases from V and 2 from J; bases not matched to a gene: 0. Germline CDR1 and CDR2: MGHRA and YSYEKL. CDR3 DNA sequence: TGCGCCAGCAGCCAAGAGGACAGGCAAGAGACCCAGTACTTC. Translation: CASSQEDRQETQYF.

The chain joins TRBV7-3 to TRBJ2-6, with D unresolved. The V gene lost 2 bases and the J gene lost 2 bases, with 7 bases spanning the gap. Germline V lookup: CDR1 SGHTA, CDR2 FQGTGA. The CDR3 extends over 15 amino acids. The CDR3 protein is CASSLGVTGANVLTF. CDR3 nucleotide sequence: TGTGCCAGCAGCTTAGGGGTAACTGGGGCCAACGTCCTGACTTTC.

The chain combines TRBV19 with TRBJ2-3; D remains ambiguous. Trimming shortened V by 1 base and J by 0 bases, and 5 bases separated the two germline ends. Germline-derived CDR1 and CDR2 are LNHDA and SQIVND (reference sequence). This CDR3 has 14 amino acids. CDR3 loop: CASSIGGSTDTQYF. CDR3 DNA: TGTGCCAGTAGTATAGGCGGAAGCACAGATACGCAGTATTTT.

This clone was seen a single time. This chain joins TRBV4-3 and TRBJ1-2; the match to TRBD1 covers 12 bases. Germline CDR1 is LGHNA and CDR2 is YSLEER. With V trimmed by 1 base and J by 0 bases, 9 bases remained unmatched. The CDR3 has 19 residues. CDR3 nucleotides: TGCGCCAGCAGCCAAGCCTTTTACGGGACAGGGGGCACTAACTATGGCTACACCTTC. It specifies CASSQAFYGTGGTNYGYTF.

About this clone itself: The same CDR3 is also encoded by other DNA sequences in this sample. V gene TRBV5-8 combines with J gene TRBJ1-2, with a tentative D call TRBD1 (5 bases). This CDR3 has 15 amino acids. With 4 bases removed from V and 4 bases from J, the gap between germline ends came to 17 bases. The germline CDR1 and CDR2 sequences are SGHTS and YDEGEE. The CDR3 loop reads CASSPGGQDPYGYTF. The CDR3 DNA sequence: TGTGCCAGCAGCCCAGGTGGACAAGACCCCTATGGCTACACCTTC. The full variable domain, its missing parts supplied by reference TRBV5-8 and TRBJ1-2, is EAGVTQSPTHLIKTRGQQATLRCSPISGHTSVYWYQQALGLGLQFLLWYDEGEERNRGNFPPRFSGRQFPNYSSELNVNALELEDSALYLCASSPGGQDPYGYTFGSGTRLTVV.

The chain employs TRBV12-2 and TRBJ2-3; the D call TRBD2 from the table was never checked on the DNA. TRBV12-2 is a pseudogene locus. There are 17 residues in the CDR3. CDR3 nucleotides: TGTGCAAGTCGACCTTTAGCGGGGAGCGGCGGGACAGATACGCAGTATTTT. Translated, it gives CASRPLAGSGGTDTQYF.

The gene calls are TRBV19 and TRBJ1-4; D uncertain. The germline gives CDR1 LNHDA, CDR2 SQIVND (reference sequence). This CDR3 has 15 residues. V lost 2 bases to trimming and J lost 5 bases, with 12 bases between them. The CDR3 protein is CASSIKGRLNEKLFF. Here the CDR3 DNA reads TGTGCCAGTAGTATAAAAGGACGGCTAAATGAAAAACTGTTTTTT.

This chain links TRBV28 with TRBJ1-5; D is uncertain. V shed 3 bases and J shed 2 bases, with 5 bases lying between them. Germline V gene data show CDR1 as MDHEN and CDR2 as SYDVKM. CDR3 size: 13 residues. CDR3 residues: CASSFQGNQPQHF. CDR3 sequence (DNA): TGTGCCAGCAGTTTTCAGGGCAATCAGCCCCAGCATTTT.

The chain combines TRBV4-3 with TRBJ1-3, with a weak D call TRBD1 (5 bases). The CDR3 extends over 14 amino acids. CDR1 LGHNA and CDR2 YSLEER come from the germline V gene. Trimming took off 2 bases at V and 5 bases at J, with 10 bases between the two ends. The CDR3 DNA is TGCGCCAGCAGCCAAAAGGAGGGGAGAAACACCATATATTTT. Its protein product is CASSQKEGRNTIYF.

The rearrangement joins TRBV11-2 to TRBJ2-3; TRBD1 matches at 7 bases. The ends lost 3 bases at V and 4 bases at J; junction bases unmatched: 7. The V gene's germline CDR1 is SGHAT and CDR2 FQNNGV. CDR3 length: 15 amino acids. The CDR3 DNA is TGTGCCAGCAGCTTTTCGACAGGGTCCCCAGATACGCAGTATTTT. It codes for CASSFSTGSPDTQYF.

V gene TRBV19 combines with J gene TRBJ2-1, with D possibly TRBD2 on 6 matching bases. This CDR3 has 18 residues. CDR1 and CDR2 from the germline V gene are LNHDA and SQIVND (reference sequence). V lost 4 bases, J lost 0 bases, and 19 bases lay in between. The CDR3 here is CASSTYKGSGVSYNEQFF. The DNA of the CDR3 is TGTGCCAGTAGTACCTACAAGGGTAGCGGAGTCTCCTACAATGAGCAGTTCTTC.

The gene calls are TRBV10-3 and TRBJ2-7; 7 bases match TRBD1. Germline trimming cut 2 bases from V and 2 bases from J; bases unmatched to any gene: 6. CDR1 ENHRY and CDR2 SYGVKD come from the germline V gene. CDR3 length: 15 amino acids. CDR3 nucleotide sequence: TGTGCCATCAGTGAGCCGGGACAGCGAACCTACGAGCAGTACTTC. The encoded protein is CAISEPGQRTYEQYF.

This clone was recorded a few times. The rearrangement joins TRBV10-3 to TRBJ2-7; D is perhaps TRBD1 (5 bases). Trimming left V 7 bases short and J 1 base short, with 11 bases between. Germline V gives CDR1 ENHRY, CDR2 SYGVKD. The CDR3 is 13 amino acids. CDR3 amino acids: CAITPDSSYEQYF. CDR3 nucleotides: TGTGCCATCACCCCTGACAGTTCCTACGAGCAGTACTTC.

CDR3 loop: CAWSAGLQQPQHF. The CDR3 DNA is TGTGCCTGGAGTGCGGGGCTTCAACAGCCCCAGCATTTT. The chain carries TRBV30 and TRBJ1-5; D might be TRBD1 (5 bases). Trimming shortened V by 1 base and J by 7 bases, and 11 bases separated the two germline ends. Germline V gene data show CDR1 as GTSNPN and CDR2 as SVGIG (reference sequence). The length of the CDR3 is 13 residues.

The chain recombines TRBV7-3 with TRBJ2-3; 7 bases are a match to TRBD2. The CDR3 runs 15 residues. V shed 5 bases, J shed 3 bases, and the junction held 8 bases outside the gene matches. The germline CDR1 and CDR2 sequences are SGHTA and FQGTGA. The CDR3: CASSTTSEKTDTQYF. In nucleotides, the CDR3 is TGTGCCAGCAGCACTACTAGCGAGAAAACAGATACGCAGTATTTT.

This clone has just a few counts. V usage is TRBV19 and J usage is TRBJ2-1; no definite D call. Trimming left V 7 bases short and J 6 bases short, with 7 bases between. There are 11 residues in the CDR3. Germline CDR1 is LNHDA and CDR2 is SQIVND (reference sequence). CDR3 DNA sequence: TGTGCCAGTAATTGGGGCAATGAGCAGTTCTTC. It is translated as CASNWGNEQFF.

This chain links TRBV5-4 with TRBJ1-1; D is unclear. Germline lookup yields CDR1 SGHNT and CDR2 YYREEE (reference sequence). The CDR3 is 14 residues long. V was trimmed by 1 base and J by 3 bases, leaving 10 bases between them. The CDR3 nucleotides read TGTGCCAGCAGCTTGAACCAGTACGACACTGAAGCTTTCTTT. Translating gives CASSLNQYDTEAFF.

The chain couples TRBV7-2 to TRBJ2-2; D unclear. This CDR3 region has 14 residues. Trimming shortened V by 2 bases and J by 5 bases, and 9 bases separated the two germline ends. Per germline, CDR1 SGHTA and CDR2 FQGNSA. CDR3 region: CASSLMSLTGELFF. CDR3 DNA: TGTGCCAGCAGCTTAATGTCTCTAACCGGGGAGCTGTTTTTT.

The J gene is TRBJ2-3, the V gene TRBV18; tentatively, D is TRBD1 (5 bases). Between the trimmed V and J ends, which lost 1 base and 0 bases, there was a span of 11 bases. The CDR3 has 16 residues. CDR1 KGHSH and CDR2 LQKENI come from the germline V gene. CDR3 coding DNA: TGTGCCAGCTCACCACAGGGGTCAGGGAGCACAGATACGCAGTATTTT. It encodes CASSPQGSGSTDTQYF.

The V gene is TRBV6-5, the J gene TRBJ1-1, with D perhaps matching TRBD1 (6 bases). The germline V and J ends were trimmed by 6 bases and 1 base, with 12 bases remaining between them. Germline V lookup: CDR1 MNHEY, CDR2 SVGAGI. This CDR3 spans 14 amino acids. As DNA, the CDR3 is TGTGCCAGCAGAAGGAAGGGGGGGAACACTGAAGCTTTCTTT. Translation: CASRRKGGNTEAFF.

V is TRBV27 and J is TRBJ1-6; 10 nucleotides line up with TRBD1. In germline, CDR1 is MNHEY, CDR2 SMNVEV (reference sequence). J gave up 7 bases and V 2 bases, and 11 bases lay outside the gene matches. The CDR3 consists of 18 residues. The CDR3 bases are TGTGCCAGCAGTTTAGGGACAGGGGCCACGACGGGGAATTCACCCCTCCACTTT. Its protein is CASSLGTGATTGNSPLHF.

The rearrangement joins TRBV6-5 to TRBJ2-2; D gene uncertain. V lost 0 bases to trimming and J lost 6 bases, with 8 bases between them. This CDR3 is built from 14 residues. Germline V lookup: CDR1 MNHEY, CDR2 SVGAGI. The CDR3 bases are TGTGCCAGCAGTTACTCCAGAGCCGCCGGGGAGCTGTTTTTT. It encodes CASSYSRAAGELFF.